The present T cell receptor beta chain was sequenced within a study of control samples from healthy donors and cancer patients. TCRdb's copy holds only in-frame clones and misses some; the assay was immunoSEQ multiplex PCR. The table shows around 75,000 clones, with approximately 92% occurring only once. The CDR3 sequence is 17 residues long. After removal of 4 bases from V and 4 bases from J, the junction contained 7 bases not matched to a gene. Looked up from germline, CDR1 is LNHDA and CDR2 is SQIVND (reference sequence). The clonotype originates from a woman in her sixties or seventies in good health. This chain uses TRBV19 with TRBJ2-6, with TRBD1 identical over 10 bases. The sequenced sample was blood. In DNA form, the CDR3 reads TGTGCCAGTAGTACGAGAGGGACAGGGGCAGGGGCCAACGTCCTGACTTTC. It yields the protein CASSTRGTGAGANVLTF.